This T cell receptor (beta chain) was observed in a study of T cell changes during pregnancy in multiple sclerosis. The CDR3 loop spans 15 amino acids. Trimming left V 5 bases short and J 7 bases short, with 18 bases between. From germline, CDR1 is MDHEN and CDR2 SYDVKM. Clones were read by immunoSEQ multiplex PCR, and TCRdb kept only the in-frame ones, dropping some. The repertoire holds 70,000 or so clones, with 85% to 95% as singletons. The starting material was peripheral blood, obtained in the third trimester of pregnancy. The chain combines TRBV28 with TRBJ2-1; tentatively, D is TRBD2 (5 bases). The sequence was obtained from a female donor in good health, enrolled as a control in a pregnancy study. The CDR3 sequence: CASSEIRERQNEQFF. CDR3 in DNA: TGTGCCAGCAGTGAAATTCGGGAACGGCAGAATGAGCAGTTCTTC.